What follows are 6 T cell receptor beta chains derived from one specimen sequenced in a study of regulatory T cells in long-lasting Graves disease. Arm-PCR of CDR3 regions and iRepertoire HTBI primers were used to build TCR beta libraries. One entry per CDR3 protein results from TCRdb running MiXCR on the multiplex PCR reads. The data hold around 400,000 distinct CDR3 sequences, with about 20% observed a single time. Time point reported: persistent/refractory GD, antithyroid drugs over 5 years with positive TRAb. PBMCs were the source of the RNA used for TCR sequencing. Sequences were derived from peripheral blood mononuclear cells (PBMCs), sampled when the disease was refractory, from a patient treated with antithyroid drugs. These receptors all stem from a female donor with Graves disease.

J is TRBJ1-3 and V is TRBV5-5; unclear D gene. This CDR3 has 18 amino acids. V was clipped by 0 bases and J by 0 bases, with 16 bases between them. In germline, CDR1 is SGHKS, CDR2 YYEKEE (reference sequence). The CDR3 region is CASSLEIWQDDSGNTIYF. The DNA of the CDR3 is TGTGCCAGCAGCTTGGAAATTTGGCAGGACGACTCTGGAAACACCATATATTTT.

In this sample, this clonotype turned up a few times. V usage is TRBV7-2 and J usage is TRBJ1-3, with D possibly matching TRBD1 (5 bases). Trimming took off 3 bases at V and 2 bases at J, with 14 bases between the two ends. The germline V gene encodes CDR1 SGHTA and CDR2 FQGNSA. The CDR3 loop spans 16 amino acids. The CDR3 coding sequence is TGTGCCAGCAGCTTTATAACAGGTCTGACTGGAAACACCATATATTTT. Amino acid sequence: CASSFITGLTGNTIYF.

By share, this clonotype ranks as medium-sized. J is TRBJ1-2 and V is TRBV28; weak D call: TRBD1 (5 bases). Looked up from germline, CDR1 is MDHEN and CDR2 is SYDVKM. The CDR3 is made up of 13 amino acids. V was clipped by 3 bases and J by 4 bases, with 9 bases between them. This CDR3 is CASSFPGLYGYTF. CDR3 sequence (DNA): TGTGCCAGCAGTTTTCCAGGGCTCTATGGCTACACCTTC.

Turning to this clonotype: One junction end disagrees with the germline gene, perhaps due to a read error. The rearrangement links TRBV12-3 or TRBV12-4 to TRBJ2-4; TRBD2 is a possible D gene (6 bases). The CDR3 covers 12 residues. This CDR3 is CASGSRRAFKNF. The CDR3 nucleotides read TGTGCCAGCGGCTCCAGGAGGGCCTTTAAGAACTTC.

This clonotype showed up just a few times. The rearrangement joins TRBV24-1 to TRBJ2-2; D perhaps matches TRBD1 (5 bases). V lost 7 bases and J 4 bases, leaving 18 bases between the germline ends. Per germline, CDR1 KGHDR and CDR2 SFDVKD. The CDR3 contains 16 residues. The DNA for the CDR3 is TGTGCCACCAGCGGACACGCCAAGGCGTTCACCGGGGAGCTGTTTTTT. Its translation: CATSGHAKAFTGELFF.

To note about this clonotype: A clone one base away is much larger, so this may be a read error. In this CDR3 the conserved last residue, phenylalanine or tryptophan, is missing, so a read error is likely. This chain connects TRBV11-2 to TRBJ1-6, with D maybe TRBD1 (5 bases). The CDR3 spans 17 residues. With 1 base removed from V and 7 bases from J, the gap between germline ends came to 17 bases. Germline CDR1 SGHAT, CDR2 FQNNGV. The CDR3 DNA reads TGTGCCAGCAGCTTAGGGGGCCCGGGGGATCTAAATTCACCCCTCCACGTT. This translates into CASSLGGPGDLNSPLHV.